This is a list of T cell receptor beta chains from one sample in a study of T cells in Graves' hyperthyroidism and ophthalmopathy. In TCRdb, the multiplex PCR reads were re-called with MiXCR into one record per CDR3 protein. This sample yields roughly 500,000 distinct CDR3 sequences, of which around a fifth are seen a single time; under 55% belongs to the top ten. Sequencing was carried out using blood. The receptors originated from a woman in her sixties or seventies with Graves' ophthalmopathy. CDR3s include the opening cysteine and the closing phenylalanine or tryptophan. Each record gives: CDR3 DNA, CDR3 protein, J gene, V gene, CDR3 length, D gene, clone size. A D gene is named only where the DNA matches it firmly. Clone size appears in some rows only: once, few, many, or a class for an expanded clone.

CDR3nt: TGCAGTGCTACACCGGGGGGGGGCCCAGATACGCAGTATTTT; CDR3aa: CSATPGGGPDTQYF; j_gene: TRBJ2-3; v_gene: TRBV20-1; len: 14; d_gene: TRBD2; abundance: NA
CDR3nt: TGTGCCAGCAGTTTAAGGAGGGGCCAAAGGAATCAGCCCCAGCATTTT; CDR3aa: CASSLRRGQRNQPQHF; j_gene: TRBJ1-5; v_gene: TRBV28; len: 16; d_gene: NA; abundance: many
CDR3nt: TGTGCCATCAGTGACAGCGGGCCCCCTGGAGAGCAGTACTTC; CDR3aa: CAISDSGPPGEQYF; j_gene: TRBJ2-7; v_gene: TRBV10-3; len: 14; d_gene: NA; abundance: NA
CDR3nt: TGTGCCACCAGTGAAGGGGCTAGCGGGGAGCTGTTTTTT; CDR3aa: CATSEGASGELFF; j_gene: TRBJ2-2; v_gene: TRBV24-1; len: 13; d_gene: NA; abundance: NA
CDR3nt: TGCAGTGCCCCCAGACAGGGCCTCACCGGGGAGCTGTTTTTT; CDR3aa: CSAPRQGLTGELFF; j_gene: TRBJ2-2; v_gene: TRBV20-1; len: 14; d_gene: TRBD1; abundance: NA
CDR3nt: TGTGCCAGCAGCTTATTTGTCGAGGGAACCACTGAAGCTTTCTTT; CDR3aa: CASSLFVEGTTEAFF; j_gene: TRBJ1-1; v_gene: TRBV7-8; len: 15; d_gene: NA; abundance: many
CDR3nt: TGTGCCAGCAGTTTTAGAGGGCCCGGAGAGACCCAGTACTTC; CDR3aa: CASSFRGPGETQYF; j_gene: TRBJ2-5; v_gene: TRBV12-3/TRBV12-4; len: 14; d_gene: NA; abundance: many
CDR3nt: TGCGCCAGCTCAGTTCGGACGGGAAGCACAGATACGCAGTATTTT; CDR3aa: CASSVRTGSTDTQYF; j_gene: TRBJ2-3; v_gene: TRBV18; len: 15; d_gene: NA; abundance: NA
CDR3nt: TGTGCCACCAGCAGAAGGACTGTGAGCTCCTACGAGCAGTACTTC; CDR3aa: CATSRRTVSSYEQYF; j_gene: TRBJ2-7; v_gene: TRBV15; len: 15; d_gene: NA; abundance: NA
CDR3nt: TGTGCCTGGAGTGGGACTAGCGGGAGGGAAAGCTCCTACGAGCAGTACTTC; CDR3aa: CAWSGTSGRESSYEQYF; j_gene: TRBJ2-7; v_gene: TRBV30; len: 17; d_gene: TRBD2; abundance: NA
CDR3nt: TGCAGCGTTGGCGGGTGGGAAACCTACGAGCAGTACTTC; CDR3aa: CSVGGWETYEQYF; j_gene: TRBJ2-7; v_gene: TRBV29-1; len: 13; d_gene: NA; abundance: few
CDR3nt: TGTGCCAGCACCGCTCGGGACAGGGACGAGCAGTACTTC; CDR3aa: CASTARDRDEQYF; j_gene: TRBJ2-7; v_gene: TRBV6-1; len: 13; d_gene: TRBD1; abundance: NA
CDR3nt: TGCAGTGCTAGAGATTTGGCTAGCGGGAGATCCGGAGAGACCCAGTACTTC; CDR3aa: CSARDLASGRSGETQYF; j_gene: TRBJ2-5; v_gene: TRBV20-1; len: 17; d_gene: TRBD2; abundance: few
CDR3nt: TGCGCCAGCAGCTCAGGGCAGTCTAATGAAAAACTGTTTTTT; CDR3aa: CASSSGQSNEKLFF; j_gene: TRBJ1-4; v_gene: TRBV5-1; len: 14; d_gene: NA; abundance: many
CDR3nt: TGCGCCAGCAGCCCGCCTGAGGGTTATGGCTACACCTTC; CDR3aa: CASSPPEGYGYTF; j_gene: TRBJ1-2; v_gene: TRBV5-1; len: 13; d_gene: NA; abundance: NA
CDR3nt: TGCAGTGCTAGAGACCCGGCAGGGGGCGTAGGTACCGGGGAGCTGTTTTTT; CDR3aa: CSARDPAGGVGTGELFF; j_gene: TRBJ2-2; v_gene: TRBV20-1; len: 17; d_gene: TRBD1; abundance: NA
CDR3nt: TGTGCCAGCAGCTTAGATAGCGGGAGTTCTTTCGGGGAGCTGTTTTTT; CDR3aa: CASSLDSGSSFGELFF; j_gene: TRBJ2-2; v_gene: TRBV11-2; len: 16; d_gene: TRBD2; abundance: NA
CDR3nt: TGCAGTGCTTCTCCGGGGTCGAACACTGAAGCTTTCTTT; CDR3aa: CSASPGSNTEAFF; j_gene: TRBJ1-1; v_gene: TRBV20-1; len: 13; d_gene: NA; abundance: few
CDR3nt: TGCGCCAGCAGCTTGGGCGTGAACACTGAAGCTTTCTTT; CDR3aa: CASSLGVNTEAFF; j_gene: TRBJ1-1; v_gene: TRBV12-3/TRBV12-4; len: 13; d_gene: NA; abundance: many
CDR3nt: TGTGCCAGCAGTTACTCACTTCAGGGTGCCTCTGGAAACACCATATATTTT; CDR3aa: CASSYSLQGASGNTIYF; j_gene: TRBJ1-3; v_gene: TRBV6-5; len: 17; d_gene: NA; abundance: few
CDR3nt: TGCGCCAGCAGCCAAGATGGGGGGCGTGAGCAGTACTTC; CDR3aa: CASSQDGGREQYF; j_gene: TRBJ2-7; v_gene: TRBV4-3; len: 13; d_gene: NA; abundance: few
CDR3nt: TGTGCCGGAGCGGGAGGAGGCACAGATACGCAGTATTTT; CDR3aa: CAGAGGGTDTQYF; j_gene: TRBJ2-3; v_gene: TRBV7-9; len: 13; d_gene: TRBD2; abundance: NA
CDR3nt: TGTGCCAGCAGCTTGGGACCTGAGGCCGAGCAGTACTTC; CDR3aa: CASSLGPEAEQYF; j_gene: TRBJ2-7; v_gene: TRBV7-3; len: 13; d_gene: NA; abundance: few
CDR3nt: TGTGCCAGCAGTGCCGTAGCATCCCAAGAGACCCAGTACTTC; CDR3aa: CASSAVASQETQYF; j_gene: TRBJ2-5; v_gene: TRBV28; len: 14; d_gene: NA; abundance: NA
CDR3nt: TGTGCCAGCAGCTTAAACGGAGACCTCACCGGGGAGCTGTTTTTT; CDR3aa: CASSLNGDLTGELFF; j_gene: TRBJ2-2; v_gene: TRBV11-3; len: 15; d_gene: NA; abundance: once
CDR3nt: TGCGCCAGCAGTCCAAAGGGCCCCTCTGCAGATACGCAGTATTTT; CDR3aa: CASSPKGPSADTQYF; j_gene: TRBJ2-3; v_gene: TRBV5-1; len: 15; d_gene: NA; abundance: NA
CDR3nt: TGTGCCAGCAGGACAACAGGGACTGGCTACACCTTC; CDR3aa: CASRTTGTGYTF; j_gene: TRBJ1-2; v_gene: TRBV27; len: 12; d_gene: NA; abundance: NA
CDR3nt: TGCGCCAGCAGCCAGGACTTCAGTAGCTATGAGCAGTTCTTC; CDR3aa: CASSQDFSSYEQFF; j_gene: TRBJ2-1; v_gene: TRBV4-3; len: 14; d_gene: NA; abundance: few
CDR3nt: TGTGCCAGCAGCGATCTAGCGGGAGGGCCGGGTGAGCAGTTCTTC; CDR3aa: CASSDLAGGPGEQFF; j_gene: TRBJ2-1; v_gene: TRBV11-2; len: 15; d_gene: TRBD2; abundance: many
CDR3nt: TGCAGTGCTCACCCGGGACAGGGGGTAAACGAGCAGTACTTC; CDR3aa: CSAHPGQGVNEQYF; j_gene: TRBJ2-7; v_gene: TRBV20-1; len: 14; d_gene: TRBD1; abundance: few
CDR3nt: TGTGCCAGCAGCTACAAACCCAATGCACCGACAGATACGCAGTATTTT; CDR3aa: CASSYKPNAPTDTQYF; j_gene: TRBJ2-3; v_gene: TRBV28; len: 16; d_gene: NA; abundance: many
CDR3nt: TGTGCCAGCAGCCGAATGGGCTCCGGGGAGCTGTTTTTT; CDR3aa: CASSRMGSGELFF; j_gene: TRBJ2-2; v_gene: TRBV2; len: 13; d_gene: NA; abundance: NA
CDR3nt: TGTGCCAGCAGTTATGCGCAGGGCGGCTACACCTTC; CDR3aa: CASSYAQGGYTF; j_gene: TRBJ1-2; v_gene: TRBV6-5; len: 12; d_gene: NA; abundance: NA
CDR3nt: TGCGCCAGCAGCTTGTCCGGGGGAGGGGTAAACAATGAGCAGTTCTTC; CDR3aa: CASSLSGGGVNNEQFF; j_gene: TRBJ2-1; v_gene: TRBV5-1; len: 16; d_gene: TRBD2; abundance: NA
CDR3nt: TGTGCCAGCAGCGCCACGGGACTAGGTAACAATGAGCAGTTCTTC; CDR3aa: CASSATGLGNNEQFF; j_gene: TRBJ2-1; v_gene: TRBV7-9; len: 15; d_gene: TRBD2; abundance: NA
CDR3nt: TGTGCCAGCAGTCCACTTTTCGGGACTGAAGCTTTCTTT; CDR3aa: CASSPLFGTEAFF; j_gene: TRBJ1-1; v_gene: TRBV12-3/TRBV12-4; len: 13; d_gene: NA; abundance: many
CDR3nt: TGCAGTGCTAGACCAGGAGGGGGACTAGTGGTTCTCCAAGAGACCCAGTACTTC; CDR3aa: CSARPGGGLVVLQETQYF; j_gene: TRBJ2-5; v_gene: TRBV20-1; len: 18; d_gene: TRBD2; abundance: few
CDR3nt: TGTGCCAGCAGCCGGCGGACTAGCGGGAGGACGGATACGCAGTATTTT; CDR3aa: CASSRRTSGRTDTQYF; j_gene: TRBJ2-3; v_gene: TRBV5-6; len: 16; d_gene: TRBD2; abundance: NA
CDR3nt: TGTGCCAGCAGCTTAGGGGGCATCAACTATGGCTACACCTTC; CDR3aa: CASSLGGINYGYTF; j_gene: TRBJ1-2; v_gene: TRBV7-9; len: 14; d_gene: NA; abundance: few
CDR3nt: TGTGCCAGCAGCTCTGCAGACAATGAGCAGTTCTTC; CDR3aa: CASSSADNEQFF; j_gene: TRBJ2-1; v_gene: TRBV7-9; len: 12; d_gene: NA; abundance: NA
CDR3nt: TGCAGCGTAGGACTAGCGGGAGTTCTAGATACGCAGTATTTT; CDR3aa: CSVGLAGVLDTQYF; j_gene: TRBJ2-3; v_gene: TRBV29-1; len: 14; d_gene: TRBD2; abundance: many